The sequence of this T cell receptor beta chain was determined in a study of response to subunit inactivated influenza vaccine. Study results and limitations: Authors suggested that a seasonal influenza vaccination recruits few new T cells each time.

V dropped 1 base and J dropped 5; count of bases not matched to a gene: 9. From germline, CDR1 is SGHRS and CDR2 YFSETQ. This CDR3 comprises 16 residues. This clonotype appeared a few times. No antigen is known for it. One entry per CDR3 protein, called by TCRdb with MiXCR from the RT-PCR reads. The table shows approximately 730,000 distinct CDR3 sequences, with roughly 13% occurring only once. The source was PBMCs from blood, collected 14 to 15 days before vaccination. The receptor comes from a man aged 50-60 years who received an inactivated influenza vaccine. The chain couples TRBV5-1 to TRBJ2-5, with 9 positions matching TRBD2. CDR3 region: CASSLRGLALGETQYF. CDR3 DNA: TGCGCCAGCAGCTTGAGAGGACTAGCGTTGGGTGAGACCCAGTACTTC.